This T cell receptor (beta chain) was recorded in a study of blood T cell repertoires in COVID-19. J was trimmed by 7 bases and V by 2 bases; bases with no gene match: 5. Germline V gene data show CDR1 as MDHEN and CDR2 as SYDVKM. CDR3 length: 15 amino acids. TCRdb keeps only in-frame clones here, not all; method: immunoSEQ multiplex PCR. The sample carries 130,000 or so clones, roughly three quarters recorded once. Specimen: peripheral blood. The source of this sequence is a woman in her 70s with COVID-19, enrolled during active disease. V is TRBV28 and J is TRBJ1-5, with 10 nucleotides matching TRBD1. In DNA, the CDR3 is TGTGCCAGCAGTTTACCCGGGACAGGGGAGCAGCCCCAGCATTTT. Translating it yields CASSLPGTGEQPQHF.